Listed below are T cell receptor beta chains from one sample, sequenced in a study of graft-versus-host responses after intestinal transplantation. TCRdb keeps only in-frame clones here, not all; method: immunoSEQ multiplex PCR. The table records about 150,000 clones, 92% of them present only once. Antigens of these TCRs are unknown. The sample was unstimulated CD4+ T cells sorted from spleen or lymph node cells, taken before intestinal transplant. These receptor sequences come from a human donor who received an intestinal transplant. Each CDR3 is given with its conserved first and last residue. The D gene is left open where the match is weak. Expanded clones are given a class, and other clones once, few, many or no size at all.

TRBJ2-3	TRBV14	once	TRBD2	CASSQPGTRTDTQYF	TGTGCCAGCAGCCAACCCGGGACTAGGACAGATACGCAGTATTTT
TRBJ1-5	TRBV19	.	TRBD1	CASSTYDRGGNQPQHF	TGTGCCAGTAGCACCTACGACAGGGGTGGCAATCAGCCCCAGCATTTT
TRBJ2-1	TRBV2	.	.	CARRQDVSYNEQFF	TGTGCCAGGAGACAGGACGTTTCCTACAATGAGCAGTTCTTC
TRBJ1-2	TRBV11-2	.	.	CASSLPMGPGYGYTF	TGTGCCAGCAGCTTACCCATGGGGCCTGGCTATGGCTACACCTTC
TRBJ2-3	TRBV5-1	.	.	CASSLGAEDTQYF	TGCGCCAGCAGCTTGGGAGCGGAAGATACGCAGTATTTT
TRBJ2-3	TRBV28	once	TRBD1	CASSSQQGTDTQYF	TGTGCCAGCAGCTCACAACAGGGGACAGATACGCAGTATTTT
TRBJ2-3	TRBV7-3	.	TRBD2	CASSSGLAGGPRSTDTQYF	TGTGCCAGCAGCTCGGGACTAGCGGGAGGGCCCCGTAGCACAGATACGCAGTATTTT
TRBJ1-2	TRBV9	few	TRBD1	CASSVEQGGIRGYTF	TGTGCCAGCAGCGTCGAACAGGGGGGCATCAGGGGCTACACCTTC
TRBJ2-1	TRBV6-1	.	.	CASSEREQFF	TGTGCCAGCAGTGAGCGAGAGCAGTTCTTC
TRBJ1-2	TRBV14	.	.	CASSQVINYGYTF	TGTGCCAGCAGCCAAGTAATTAACTATGGCTACACCTTC
TRBJ2-7	TRBV7-2	.	.	CASSQDGTKEQYF	TGTGCCAGCAGCCAGGACGGGACAAAAGAGCAGTACTTC
TRBJ1-2	TRBV5-1	.	TRBD1	CASSFLGGGEVEGYTF	TGCGCCAGCAGCTTTCTTGGAGGGGGCGAGGTAGAAGGCTACACCTTC
TRBJ1-1	TRBV27	once	.	CASSLSPGARSVNTEAFF	TGTGCCAGCAGTTTATCTCCGGGAGCTCGGAGTGTGAACACTGAAGCTTTCTTT
TRBJ1-2	TRBV4-3	.	TRBD1	CASSQDQGARGYTF	TGCGCCAGCAGCCAAGATCAGGGGGCGCGGGGCTACACCTTC
TRBJ2-7	TRBV18	once	TRBD2	CASSPSGRGDEQYF	TGTGCCAGCTCACCCAGCGGGAGGGGCGACGAGCAGTACTTC
TRBJ2-2	TRBV7-2	.	TRBD2	CASSLSLAGATGELFF	TGTGCCAGCAGCTTGAGTTTAGCGGGAGCCACCGGGGAGCTGTTTTTT
TRBJ2-3	TRBV28	.	.	CASSLGGGFTDTQYF	TGTGCCAGCAGTTTAGGGGGCGGGTTCACAGATACGCAGTATTTT
TRBJ2-1	TRBV9	.	.	CASSVSTTGRKNYNEQFF	TGTGCCAGCAGCGTCTCGACCACAGGGAGGAAGAATTACAATGAGCAGTTCTTC
TRBJ2-7	TRBV6-6	.	TRBD1	CASSRQGFSPYEQYF	TGTGCCAGCAGTCGACAGGGGTTCTCACCGTACGAGCAGTACTTC
TRBJ1-2	TRBV6-1	.	.	CASGGGDYGYTF	TGTGCCAGCGGGGGAGGGGACTATGGCTACACCTTC
TRBJ2-1	TRBV27	.	TRBD2	CASSRGDPYNEQFF	TGTGCCAGCAGCCGGGGGGACCCCTACAATGAGCAGTTCTTC
TRBJ2-1	TRBV2	.	.	CASSPGRDNEQFF	TGTGCCAGCAGTCCCGGGAGAGACAATGAGCAGTTCTTC
TRBJ2-1	TRBV23-1	.	TRBD1	CASSPDRGPSSYNEQFF	TGCGCCAGCAGTCCAGACAGGGGCCCCAGCTCCTACAATGAGCAGTTCTTC
TRBJ2-1	TRBV5-1	.	TRBD2	CASFQTSGISGEQFF	TGCGCCAGCTTCCAGACTAGCGGGATTTCAGGCGAGCAGTTCTTC
TRBJ1-2	TRBV5-6	.	TRBD1	CASSLVRTGAVNYGYTF	TGTGCCAGCAGCTTGGTAAGGACAGGGGCAGTTAACTATGGCTACACCTTC
TRBJ2-5	TRBV5-1	.	.	CASSWGPGTETQYF	TGCGCCAGCAGTTGGGGCCCAGGGACGGAGACCCAGTACTTC
TRBJ2-7	TRBV5-5	.	.	CASSLEMVRLDF	TGTGCCAGCAGCTTGGAGATGGTGCGTTTGGACTTC
TRBJ1-2	TRBV6-1	.	.	CASTMQGNYGYTF	TGTGCCAGCACCATGCAGGGTAACTATGGCTACACCTTC
TRBJ2-7	TRBV28	.	.	CASRLQGGAYEQYF	TGTGCCAGCAGGTTACAGGGTGGTGCCTACGAGCAGTACTTC
TRBJ2-2	TRBV6-5	.	.	CASSSPGSTGELFF	TGTGCCAGCAGTTCACCTGGGTCCACCGGGGAGCTGTTTTTT
TRBJ2-1	TRBV7-9	.	TRBD2	CASSPWGTSGRAFDEQFF	TGTGCCAGCAGCCCATGGGGGACTAGCGGGAGGGCGTTCGATGAGCAGTTCTTC
TRBJ2-1	TRBV7-2	once	.	CASSPWRSDEQFF	TGTGCCAGCAGTCCCTGGCGGTCGGATGAGCAGTTCTTC
TRBJ1-2	TRBV5-4	.	.	CASTSKRGDDYGYTF	TGTGCCAGCACCTCCAAGAGGGGGGACGACTATGGCTACACCTTC
TRBJ1-1	TRBV27	.	.	CASSFQGDLAMNTEAFF	TGTGCCAGCAGTTTCCAGGGTGATTTGGCAATGAACACTGAAGCTTTCTTT
TRBJ2-1	TRBV6-1	.	.	CASWLVIGSGNEQFF	TGTGCCAGCTGGCTAGTTATAGGAAGTGGGAATGAGCAGTTCTTC
TRBJ1-6	TRBV11-2	.	.	CASSLGSFYNSPLHF	TGTGCCAGCAGCTTAGGGTCTTTTTATAATTCACCCCTCCACTTT
TRBJ1-1	TRBV5-4	.	TRBD1	CTSSLETGFTEAFF	TGTACCAGCAGCTTGGAGACAGGGTTCACTGAAGCTTTCTTT
TRBJ2-3	TRBV7-3	.	TRBD2	CASSLAGEGTDTQYF	TGTGCCAGCAGCTTAGCGGGAGAAGGCACAGATACGCAGTATTTT
TRBJ1-3	TRBV18	.	.	CASSPPTGSGNTIYF	TGTGCCAGCTCACCTCCTACAGGGTCTGGAAACACCATATATTTT
TRBJ2-2	TRBV5-1	.	.	CATPRGGGTTGELFF	TGCGCCACCCCCCGTGGCGGGGGCACAACCGGGGAGCTGTTTTTT
TRBJ2-2	TRBV6-5	once	TRBD1	CASSLAILQGAGELFF	TGTGCCAGCAGTTTAGCTATCTTACAGGGGGCCGGGGAGCTGTTTTTT
TRBJ1-1	TRBV7-2	.	.	CASSSSASVNTEAFF	TGTGCCAGCAGCTCCTCCGCTTCAGTGAACACTGAAGCTTTCTTT
TRBJ1-1	TRBV9	.	TRBD1	CASSVDPTADRVNTEAFF	TGTGCCAGCAGCGTAGACCCAACGGCTGACAGGGTGAACACTGAAGCTTTCTTT
TRBJ2-2	TRBV7-7	.	.	CASSPGTKGTGELFF	TGTGCTAGCAGCCCGGGGACGAAGGGAACCGGGGAGCTGTTTTTT
TRBJ2-1	TRBV9	.	TRBD2	CASSVGRLAGGDEQFF	TGTGCCAGCAGCGTAGGTCGGCTAGCGGGAGGGGATGAGCAGTTCTTC
TRBJ2-1	TRBV28	.	TRBD2	CASSLPGLAHNEQFF	TGTGCCAGCAGCCTACCGGGACTAGCGCACAATGAGCAGTTCTTC
TRBJ2-1	TRBV12-5	.	.	CASGLDQVFGKQFF	TGTGCTAGTGGTTTGGACCAGGTTTTCGGGAAGCAGTTCTTC
TRBJ1-2	TRBV5-6	once	TRBD1	CASSLGTGIVGGYTF	TGTGCCAGCAGCTTAGGGACAGGGATAGTAGGAGGCTACACCTTC
TRBJ2-7	TRBV28	.	.	CASRPKTYEQYF	TGTGCCAGCAGACCTAAAACTTACGAGCAGTACTTC
TRBJ2-1	TRBV14	.	TRBD2	CASSPTSGSYNEQFF	TGTGCCAGCAGCCCCACTAGCGGGAGTTACAATGAGCAGTTCTTC